These 18 T cell receptor beta chains were all obtained from the same sample, sequenced in a study of monozygotic twins with inflammatory bowel disease. TCRdb re-called the 5' RACE reads and catalogs CDR3 proteins one per entry, DNA excluded. This sample's clone table lists about 350,000 distinct CDR3 sequences. The sequencing sample was made of blood. The receptor set was obtained from a human donor with ulcerative colitis or Crohn's disease, or a healthy co-twin of an affected twin (not recorded which).

The rearrangement uses TRBV10-3 and TRBJ2-3; the D call of TRBD1 rests on TCRdb alone, since no DNA is present to check it. Germline V CDR1 and CDR2: ENHRY, SYGVKD. The CDR3 runs 14 residues. The CDR3 reads CAISESGGGDTQYF.

The chain combines TRBV7-9 with TRBJ2-7; without DNA, the TCRdb call of TRBD1 cannot be checked. CDR3 size: 14 residues. CDR1 and CDR2 from the germline V gene are SEHNR and FQNEAQ (reference sequence). This chain's CDR3 is CASSSLDRGYEQYF.

CDR3 protein: CASSSNYLAGKETQYF. The chain joins TRBV7-9 to TRBJ2-5. The CDR3 contains 16 residues. Germline loops: CDR1 SEHNR, CDR2 FQNEAQ (reference sequence).

This chain connects TRBV12-5 to TRBJ2-1; the TCRdb call, TRBD1, lacks DNA for checking. The CDR3 length is 14 residues. From germline, CDR1 is LGHNT and CDR2 FRNRAP. CDR3 amino acids: CASGSRQFSNEQFF.

The V and J genes are TRBV4-1 and TRBJ1-4; checking the TCRdb D call of TRBD1 is not possible without DNA. The germline gives CDR1 MGHRA, CDR2 YSYEKL. This CDR3 comprises 15 residues. CDR3 amino acids: CASSRSGTGSEKLFF.

The rearrangement joins TRBV7-2 to TRBJ2-3; the D call from TCRdb, TRBD1, cannot be confirmed without DNA. Germline-derived CDR1 and CDR2 are SGHTA and FQGNSA. This CDR3 region has 17 residues. CDR3 protein: CASSLKIRVASTDTQYF.

This chain connects TRBV7-9 to TRBJ2-7; the D call from TCRdb, TRBD1, cannot be confirmed without DNA. The CDR3 length is 14 residues. Germline CDR1 SEHNR, CDR2 FQNEAQ (reference sequence). The CDR3 spells CASSSPSAPYEQYF.

J is TRBJ2-3 and V is TRBV5-1; there is no DNA to check the TCRdb D call of TRBD2. The CDR3 has 16 amino acids. Germline V gene lookup returns CDR1 SGHRS and CDR2 YFSETQ. The CDR3 loop reads CASSLGPGGRADTQYF.

The J gene is TRBJ2-1, the V gene TRBV5-4; TCRdb's assignment of TRBD2 cannot be checked, as there is no DNA. Germline CDR1 and CDR2: SGHNT and YYREEE (reference sequence). This CDR3 is built from 15 residues. CDR3 loop: CASSLSVSSYNEQFF.

The rearrangement links TRBV7-2 to TRBJ2-1; TCRdb's assignment of TRBD2 cannot be checked, as there is no DNA. The length of the CDR3 is 16 residues. Germline CDR1 reads SGHTA; CDR2 reads FQGNSA. The CDR3 loop is CASSLARRGGNNEQFF.

The chain links TRBV24-1 to TRBJ2-1; TCRdb's D call, TRBD2, is unchecked because there is no DNA. From germline, CDR1 is KGHDR and CDR2 SFDVKD. The CDR3 covers 15 residues. The CDR3 here is CATQEGVGSYNEQFF.

The chain couples TRBV28 to TRBJ1-1. This CDR3 contains 14 residues. Per the germline V gene, CDR1 is MDHEN and CDR2 is SYDVKM. CDR3 in amino acids: CASSLMSSNTEAFF.

V is TRBV5-1 and J is TRBJ1-1; checking the TCRdb D call of TRBD1 is not possible without DNA. CDR3 length: 14 amino acids. The germline V gene has CDR1 SGHRS and CDR2 YFSETQ. The CDR3 sequence: CASSSGQLNTEAFF.

The CDR3 here is CASSDSRQEVGEQFF. The rearrangement joins TRBV6-4 to TRBJ2-1; the D call from TCRdb, TRBD2, cannot be confirmed without DNA. The V gene's germline CDR1 is MRHNA and CDR2 SNTAGT. The CDR3 is 15 amino acids.

CDR3 protein: CASSYVSGVSNQPQHF. The chain employs TRBV6-2 or TRBV6-3 and TRBJ1-5; TCRdb selects TRBD1, and the lack of DNA leaves this call unchecked. Germline V gives CDR1 MNHEY, CDR2 SVGEGT. The CDR3 has 16 amino acids.

V gene TRBV5-1 combines with J gene TRBJ1-2; TCRdb gives TRBD1 as the D gene, but with no DNA this cannot be confirmed. CDR3 length equals 16 residues. Germline loops: CDR1 SGHRS, CDR2 YFSETQ. The CDR3 sequence: CASSLVPTGRNYGYTF.

V gene TRBV6-2 or TRBV6-3 combines with J gene TRBJ1-1; TCRdb indicates TRBD1, and absent DNA this call remains unverified. Germline V lookup: CDR1 MNHEY, CDR2 SVGEGT. The CDR3 has 14 amino acids. The CDR3 loop reads CASSTTSTGAEAFF.

The chain couples TRBV7-8 to TRBJ1-3; TCRdb's D call, TRBD1, is unchecked because there is no DNA. This CDR3 has 16 residues. Germline CDR1 reads SGHVS; CDR2 reads FQNEAQ. CDR3 in amino acids: CASSLADRNSGNTIYF.